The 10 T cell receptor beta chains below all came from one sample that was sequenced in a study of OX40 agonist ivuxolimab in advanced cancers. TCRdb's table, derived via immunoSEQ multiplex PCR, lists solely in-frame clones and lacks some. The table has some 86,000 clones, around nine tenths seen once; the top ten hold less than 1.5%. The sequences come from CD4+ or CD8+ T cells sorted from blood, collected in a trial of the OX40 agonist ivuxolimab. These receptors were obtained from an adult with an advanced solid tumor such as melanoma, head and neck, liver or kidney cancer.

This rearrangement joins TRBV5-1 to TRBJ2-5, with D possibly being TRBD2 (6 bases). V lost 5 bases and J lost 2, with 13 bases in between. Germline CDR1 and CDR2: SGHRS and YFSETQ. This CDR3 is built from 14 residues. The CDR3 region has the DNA TGCGCCAGCAGAAGCGGGCGCTTGCAAGAGACCCAGTACTTC. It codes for CASRSGRLQETQYF.

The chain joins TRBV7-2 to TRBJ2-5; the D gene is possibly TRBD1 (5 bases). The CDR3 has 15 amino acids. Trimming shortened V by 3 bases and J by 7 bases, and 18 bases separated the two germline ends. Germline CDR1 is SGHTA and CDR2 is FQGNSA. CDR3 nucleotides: TGTGCCAGCAGCTTTGGACATTCGACTGTAGGGACCCAGTACTTC. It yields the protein CASSFGHSTVGTQYF.

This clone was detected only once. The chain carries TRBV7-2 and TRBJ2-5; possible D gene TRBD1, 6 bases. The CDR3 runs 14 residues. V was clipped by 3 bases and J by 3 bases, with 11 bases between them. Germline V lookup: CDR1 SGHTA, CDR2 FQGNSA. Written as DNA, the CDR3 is TGTGCCAGCAGCTTCTCCCGGACAGAAGAGACCCAGTACTTC. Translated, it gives CASSFSRTEETQYF.

CDR3 DNA sequence: TGTGCCAGCCCGCCAGTTGGGGGGGGTACTGGCCTCATGAACACTGAAGCTTTCTTT. It translates to CASPPVGGGTGLMNTEAFF. The V and J genes are TRBV18 and TRBJ1-1, with a weak D call TRBD1 (5 bases). Germline CDR1 and CDR2: KGHSH and LQKENI. The CDR3 runs to 19 residues. The ends were cut back, 8 bases at V and 0 bases at J, with 28 bases in the middle. The full variable domain, in which reference TRBV18 and TRBJ1-1 provide the parts outside the CDR3, is NAGVMQNPRHLVRRRGQEARLRCSPMKGHSHVYWYRQLPEEGLKFMVYLQKENIIDESGMPKERFSAEFPKEGPSILRIQQVVRGDSAAYFCASPPVGGGTGLMNTEAFFGQGTRLTVV.

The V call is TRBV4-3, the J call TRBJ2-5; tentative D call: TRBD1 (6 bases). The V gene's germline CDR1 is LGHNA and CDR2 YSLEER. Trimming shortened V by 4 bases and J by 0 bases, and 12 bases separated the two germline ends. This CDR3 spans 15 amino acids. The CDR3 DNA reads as TGCGCCAGCAGCCGAGGTACAGGGTACCAAGAGACCCAGTACTTC. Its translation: CASSRGTGYQETQYF.

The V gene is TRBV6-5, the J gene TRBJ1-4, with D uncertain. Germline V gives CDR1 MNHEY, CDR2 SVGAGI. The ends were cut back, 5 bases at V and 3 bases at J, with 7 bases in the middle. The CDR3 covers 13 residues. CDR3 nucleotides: TGTGCCAGCAGTCGGGCCCCTAATGAAAAACTGTTTTTT. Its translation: CASSRAPNEKLFF.

CDR3 sequence reads: CASSYSVRGRGGYTF. The CDR3 DNA sequence: TGTGCCAGCAGTTACTCGGTTAGGGGGCGAGGTGGCTACACCTTC. This rearrangement joins TRBV6-5 to TRBJ1-2; 7 bases line up with TRBD1. Germline CDR1 and CDR2: MNHEY and SVGAGI. The CDR3 totals 15 residues. Unmatched junction bases numbered 8, after V lost 0 bases and J lost 7 bases.

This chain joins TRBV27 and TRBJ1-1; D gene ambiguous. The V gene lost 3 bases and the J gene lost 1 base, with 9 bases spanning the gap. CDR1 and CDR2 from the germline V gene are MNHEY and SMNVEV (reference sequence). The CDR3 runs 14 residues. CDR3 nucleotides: TGTGCCAGCAGTTTTTCCTCCCCGAACACTGAAGCTTTCTTT. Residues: CASSFSSPNTEAFF.

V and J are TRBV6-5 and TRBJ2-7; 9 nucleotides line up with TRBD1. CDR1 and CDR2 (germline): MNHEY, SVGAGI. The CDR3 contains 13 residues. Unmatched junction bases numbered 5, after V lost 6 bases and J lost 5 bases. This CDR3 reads CASRDRGTNEQYF. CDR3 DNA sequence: TGTGCCAGCAGGGACAGGGGAACAAACGAGCAGTACTTC.

The CDR3 DNA is TGTGCCAGTAGTATAGATTCCCAGGATAGCAATCAGCCCCAGCATTTT. Translated, it gives CASSIDSQDSNQPQHF. The V gene is TRBV19, the J gene TRBJ1-5; D unresolved. Germline V gene sequence: CDR1 LNHDA, CDR2 SQIVND (reference sequence). This CDR3 has 16 residues. V lost 0 bases and J 0 bases, leaving 9 bases between the germline ends. The variable domain in full, completed from reference TRBV19 and TRBJ1-5, reads DGGITQSPKYLFRKEGQNVTLSCEQNLNHDAMYWYRQDPGQGLRLIYYSQIVNDFQKGDIAEGYSVSREKKESFPLTVTSAQKNPTAFYLCASSIDSQDSNQPQHFGDGTRLSIL.